This TCR beta chain was captured by sequencing in a study of shared clonotypes between healthy human individuals. Study as a whole: There were three CD4 naive, three CD4 memory, two CD8 naive and one CD8 memory plates per donor.

Sequencing used immunoSEQ multiplex PCR; TCRdb keeps in-frame clones, though not all of them. The sample gives 2 million to 2.5 million clones, under 95% of which show up once; around 0.38% is in the top ten. The J segment lost 5 bases and the V segment lost 7 bases, leaving 9 bases of the junction unmatched. Germline V lookup: CDR1 MNHNS, CDR2 SASEGT. This CDR3 has 15 residues. About this clone itself: Its antigen is unidentified.

General study points: Unshared clonotypes carried lower generation probabilities than those common to all four donors. Four donors had about 5% of their naive CD4 clonotypes in common. As a rule, naive subsets had a larger estimated richness than memory subsets.

The source is a man aged 18 to 30 in good health. Some clones in this sample may be carry-over from other donors' samples. The rearrangement uses TRBV6-1 and TRBJ1-5, with 9 nucleotides matching TRBD1. Sequenced: naive CD4+ T cells from PBMCs. Indicated subset: CD45RA+ positively selected. The CDR3 sequence: CASTSGQGGYQPQHF. DNA for the CDR3: TGTGCCAGCACTTCGGGACAGGGAGGTTATCAGCCCCAGCATTTT.